The clone carrying this TCR beta chain was detected only a few times. The data were obtained in a study of OX40 agonist ivuxolimab in advanced cancers. The CDR3 totals 13 residues. The germline V gene encodes CDR1 SGHAT and CDR2 FQNNGV. Between the trimmed V and J ends, which lost 5 bases and 8 bases, there was a span of 13 bases. Generated by immunoSEQ multiplex PCR, the TCRdb table keeps only in-frame clones and is missing some. The data show about 60,000 clones, with 86% seen just once and 3.9% held by the top ten. This sequence originates from an adult with an advanced solid tumor such as melanoma, head and neck, liver or kidney cancer. The input for sequencing was CD4+ or CD8+ T cells sorted from blood, taken in a trial of the OX40 agonist ivuxolimab. The V call is TRBV11-2, the J call TRBJ2-1, with D perhaps being TRBD1 or TRBD2 (5 bases each). CDR3 protein: CASSLIQGDEQFF. Here the CDR3 DNA reads TGTGCCAGCAGCCTGATTCAGGGAGATGAGCAGTTCTTC.